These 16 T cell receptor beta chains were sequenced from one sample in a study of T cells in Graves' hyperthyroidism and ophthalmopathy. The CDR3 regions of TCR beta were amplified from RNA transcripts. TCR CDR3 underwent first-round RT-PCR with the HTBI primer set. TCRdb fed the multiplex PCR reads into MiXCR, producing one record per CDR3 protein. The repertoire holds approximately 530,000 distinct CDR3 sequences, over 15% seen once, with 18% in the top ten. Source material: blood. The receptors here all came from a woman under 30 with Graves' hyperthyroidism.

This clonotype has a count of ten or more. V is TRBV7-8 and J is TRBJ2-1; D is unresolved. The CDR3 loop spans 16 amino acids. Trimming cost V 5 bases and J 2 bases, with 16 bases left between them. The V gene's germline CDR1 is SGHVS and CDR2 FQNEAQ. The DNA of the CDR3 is TGTGCCAGCAGCAGAGCTCTGACGCTTACCTACAATGAGCAGTTCTTC. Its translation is CASSRALTLTYNEQFF. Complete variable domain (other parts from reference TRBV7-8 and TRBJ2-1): GAGVSQSPRYKVAKRGQDVALRCDPISGHVSLFWYQQALGQGPEFLTYFQNEAQLDKSGLPSDRFFAERPEGSVSTLKIQRTQQEDSAVYLCASSRALTLTYNEQFFGPGTRLTVL.

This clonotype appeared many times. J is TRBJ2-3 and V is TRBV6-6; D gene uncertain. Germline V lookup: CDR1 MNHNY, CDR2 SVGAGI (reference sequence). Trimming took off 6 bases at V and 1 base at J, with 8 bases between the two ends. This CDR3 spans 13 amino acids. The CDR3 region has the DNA TGTGCCAGCAGCTACAGCGGCACAGATACGCAGTATTTT. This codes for CASSYSGTDTQYF.

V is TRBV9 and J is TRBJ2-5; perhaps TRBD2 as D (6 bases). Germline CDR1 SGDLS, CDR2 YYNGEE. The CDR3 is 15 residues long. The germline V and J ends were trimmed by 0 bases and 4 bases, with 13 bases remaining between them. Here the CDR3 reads CASSVGVGGGETQYF. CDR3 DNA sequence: TGTGCCAGCAGCGTAGGAGTGGGGGGAGGAGAGACCCAGTACTTC.

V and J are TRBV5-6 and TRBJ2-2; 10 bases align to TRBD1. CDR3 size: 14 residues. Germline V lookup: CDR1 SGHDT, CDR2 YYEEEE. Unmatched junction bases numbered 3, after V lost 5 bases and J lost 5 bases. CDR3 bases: TGTGCCAGCAGAGACAGGGGGCTGACCGGGGAGCTGTTTTTT. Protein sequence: CASRDRGLTGELFF.

CDR3 DNA: TGCGCCAGCAGCCAAGGGCCCGGGGGGGGTTACAATGATGGGCAGTTCTTC. It specifies CASSQGPGGGYNDGQFF. V and J are TRBV4-3 and TRBJ2-1, with 8 bases that match TRBD2. CDR1 and CDR2 (germline): LGHNA, YSLEER. The J segment lost 12 bases and the V segment lost 1 base, leaving 17 bases of the junction unmatched. The CDR3 spans 17 residues.

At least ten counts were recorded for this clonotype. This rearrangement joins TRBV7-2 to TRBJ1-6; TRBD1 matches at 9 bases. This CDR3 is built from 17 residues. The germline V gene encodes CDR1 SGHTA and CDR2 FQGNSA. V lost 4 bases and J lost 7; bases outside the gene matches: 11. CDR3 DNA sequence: TGTGCCAGCAGCTCGCTTGGGACAGGGATGTTGAATTCACCCCTCCACTTT. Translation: CASSSLGTGMLNSPLHF. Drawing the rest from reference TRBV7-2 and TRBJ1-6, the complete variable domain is GAGVSQSPSNKVTEKGKDVELRCDPISGHTALYWYRQSLGQGLEFLIYFQGNSAPDKSGLPSDRFSAERTGGSVSTLTIQRTQQEDSAVYLCASSSLGTGMLNSPLHFGNGTRLTVT.

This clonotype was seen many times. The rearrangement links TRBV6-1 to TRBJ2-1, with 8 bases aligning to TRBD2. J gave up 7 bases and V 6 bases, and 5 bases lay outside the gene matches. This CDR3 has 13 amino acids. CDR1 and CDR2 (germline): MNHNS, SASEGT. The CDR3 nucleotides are TGTGCCAGCAGGGGACTAGATGCAAATGAGCAGTTCTTC. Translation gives CASRGLDANEQFF.

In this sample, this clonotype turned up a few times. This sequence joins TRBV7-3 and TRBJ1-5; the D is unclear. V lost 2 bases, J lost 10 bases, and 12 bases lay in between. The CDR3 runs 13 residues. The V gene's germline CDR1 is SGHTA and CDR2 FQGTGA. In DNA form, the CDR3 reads TGTGCCAGCAGCTTATCGCCGGGCCAACCCCAGCATTTT. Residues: CASSLSPGQPQHF.

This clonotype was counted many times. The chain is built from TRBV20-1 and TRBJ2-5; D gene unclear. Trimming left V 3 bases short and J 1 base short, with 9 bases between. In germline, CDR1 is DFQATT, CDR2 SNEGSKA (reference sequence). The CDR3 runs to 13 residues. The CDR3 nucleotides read TGCAGTGCTAGGGCCCCCTCCCAAGAGACCCAGTACTTC. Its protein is CSARAPSQETQYF.

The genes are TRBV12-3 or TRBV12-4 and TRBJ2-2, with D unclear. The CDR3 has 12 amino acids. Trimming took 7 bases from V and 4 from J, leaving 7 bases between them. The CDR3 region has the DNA TGTGCCAGCATGGAGATCACCGGGGAGCTGTTTTTT. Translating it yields CASMEITGELFF.

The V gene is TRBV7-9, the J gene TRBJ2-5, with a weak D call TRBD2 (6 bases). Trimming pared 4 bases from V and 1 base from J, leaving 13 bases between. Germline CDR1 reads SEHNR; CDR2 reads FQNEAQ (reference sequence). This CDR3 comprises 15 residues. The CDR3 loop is CASSSFREVQETQYF. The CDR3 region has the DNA TGTGCCAGCAGCTCCTTCAGGGAGGTCCAAGAGACCCAGTACTTC.

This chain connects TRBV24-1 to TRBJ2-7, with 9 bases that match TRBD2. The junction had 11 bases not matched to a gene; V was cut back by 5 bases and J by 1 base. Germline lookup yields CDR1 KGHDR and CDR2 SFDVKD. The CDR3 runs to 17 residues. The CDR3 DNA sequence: TGTGCCACCAGTGGGGGGACTAGCCGGAAAGGATCCTACGAGCAGTACTTC. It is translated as CATSGGTSRKGSYEQYF.

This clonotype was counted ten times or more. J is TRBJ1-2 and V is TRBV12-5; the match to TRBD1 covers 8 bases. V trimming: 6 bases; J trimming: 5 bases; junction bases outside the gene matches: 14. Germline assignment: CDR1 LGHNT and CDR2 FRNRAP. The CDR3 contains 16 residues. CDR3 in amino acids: CASGNLRVGQEYGYTF. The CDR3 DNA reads TGTGCTAGTGGCAATCTTCGAGTGGGACAGGAATATGGCTACACCTTC.

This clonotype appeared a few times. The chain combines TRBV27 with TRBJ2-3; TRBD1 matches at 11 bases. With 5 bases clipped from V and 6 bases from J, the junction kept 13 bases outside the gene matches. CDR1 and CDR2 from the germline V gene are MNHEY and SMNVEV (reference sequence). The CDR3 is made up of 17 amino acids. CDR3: CASSQPWTGGTADTQYF. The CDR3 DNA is TGTGCCAGCAGTCAGCCTTGGACAGGGGGCACGGCGGATACGCAGTATTTT.

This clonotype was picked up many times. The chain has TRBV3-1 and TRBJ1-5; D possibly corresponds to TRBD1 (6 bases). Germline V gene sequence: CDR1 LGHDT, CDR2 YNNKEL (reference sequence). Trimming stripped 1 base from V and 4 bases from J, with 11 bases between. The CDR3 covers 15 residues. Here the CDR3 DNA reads TGTGCCAGCAGCCAAGCCGGGACACGGAATCAGCCCCAGCATTTT. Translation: CASSQAGTRNQPQHF. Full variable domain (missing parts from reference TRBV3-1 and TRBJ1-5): DTAVSQTPKYLVTQMGNDKSIKCEQNLGHDTMYWYKQDSKKFLKIMFSYNNKELIINETVPNRFSPKSPDKAHLNLHINSLELGDSAVYFCASSQAGTRNQPQHFGDGTRLSIL.

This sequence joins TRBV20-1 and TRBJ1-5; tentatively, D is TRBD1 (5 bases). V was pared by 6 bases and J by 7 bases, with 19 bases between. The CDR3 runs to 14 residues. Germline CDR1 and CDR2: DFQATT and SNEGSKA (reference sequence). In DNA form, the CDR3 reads TGCAGTGCCCCTCGGGGGGGGATCGGACAGCCCCAGCATTTT. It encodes CSAPRGGIGQPQHF.